Listed below are T cell receptor beta chains from one sample, sequenced in a study of radiation and T cells in renal cell carcinoma. This table comes from immunoSEQ multiplex PCR, and its TCRdb copy is limited to in-frame clones, with some not included. Counted here are tens of thousands of clones, around 72% occurring once; the ten biggest clones make up approximately 7%. The sequenced sample was blood, obtained from a patient whose treatment included radiotherapy and nephrectomy. The receptors stem from a man aged 55 to 69 with renal cell carcinoma. The CDR3 runs from the conserved cysteine through the conserved F or W. Each record gives: D gene, clone size, J gene, V gene, CDR3 protein, CDR3 DNA. A D gene is named only where the DNA matches it firmly. Size tells how often a clone was seen (once, few, many) or the class of an expanded clone, and some rows leave it out.

d_call: .; clone_size: .; j_call: TRBJ2-2; v_call: TRBV5-1; cdr3_aa: CASSVIIGDTGELFF; cdr3_nt: TGCGCCAGCAGCGTTATTATCGGGGACACCGGGGAGCTGTTTTTT
d_call: TRBD2; clone_size: .; j_call: TRBJ2-3; v_call: TRBV6-4; cdr3_aa: CASSEGGGTDTQYF; cdr3_nt: TGTGCCAGCAGTGAGGGCGGGGGGACAGATACGCAGTATTTT
d_call: TRBD2; clone_size: .; j_call: TRBJ2-5; v_call: TRBV6-5; cdr3_aa: CASSRTSGVQETQYF; cdr3_nt: TGTGCCAGCAGTAGGACTAGCGGGGTCCAAGAGACCCAGTACTTC
d_call: .; clone_size: .; j_call: TRBJ2-5; v_call: TRBV30; cdr3_aa: CAWISPAEETQYF; cdr3_nt: TGTGCCTGGATATCGCCAGCAGAAGAGACCCAGTACTTC
d_call: .; clone_size: .; j_call: TRBJ2-3; v_call: TRBV19; cdr3_aa: CASSITGPPTDTQYF; cdr3_nt: TGTGCCAGTAGTATAACGGGGCCTCCCACAGATACGCAGTATTTT
d_call: .; clone_size: .; j_call: TRBJ2-7; v_call: TRBV7-2; cdr3_aa: CASSQGQGLYPLEQYF; cdr3_nt: TGTGCCAGCAGCCAGGGGCAGGGATTATACCCTTTGGAGCAGTACTTC
d_call: TRBD1; clone_size: .; j_call: TRBJ1-5; v_call: TRBV19; cdr3_aa: CASSIGPGQGSQPQHF; cdr3_nt: TGTGCCAGTAGTATAGGCCCGGGACAGGGGAGTCAGCCCCAGCATTTT
d_call: TRBD1; clone_size: .; j_call: TRBJ2-3; v_call: TRBV20-1; cdr3_aa: CSATGVNTQYF; cdr3_nt: TGCAGTGCCACAGGGGTAAATACGCAGTATTTT
d_call: .; clone_size: .; j_call: TRBJ2-2; v_call: TRBV5-1; cdr3_aa: CASSLVGGWNTGELFF; cdr3_nt: TGCGCCAGCAGCTTGGTTGGGGGCTGGAACACCGGGGAGCTGTTTTTT
d_call: TRBD1; clone_size: .; j_call: TRBJ1-1; v_call: TRBV7-2; cdr3_aa: CASSSGQGIEAFF; cdr3_nt: TGTGCCAGCAGCTCCGGACAGGGGATTGAAGCTTTCTTT
d_call: .; clone_size: .; j_call: TRBJ2-3; v_call: TRBV5-6; cdr3_aa: CASSLAGRGEDTQYF; cdr3_nt: TGTGCCAGCAGCTTGGCAGGAAGGGGTGAGGATACGCAGTATTTT
d_call: TRBD2; clone_size: .; j_call: TRBJ2-3; v_call: TRBV15; cdr3_aa: CATIRSGGVADTQYF; cdr3_nt: TGTGCCACCATCCGTAGCGGGGGGGTGGCAGATACGCAGTATTTT
d_call: .; clone_size: .; j_call: TRBJ2-7; v_call: TRBV7-2; cdr3_aa: CASSFDRGTSYEQYF; cdr3_nt: TGTGCCAGCAGCTTTGATCGGGGGACCTCCTACGAGCAGTACTTC
d_call: TRBD1; clone_size: .; j_call: TRBJ2-1; v_call: TRBV29-1; cdr3_aa: CSGMGQGFWNEQFF; cdr3_nt: TGCAGCGGGATGGGACAGGGGTTTTGGAATGAGCAGTTCTTC
d_call: .; clone_size: .; j_call: TRBJ2-6; v_call: TRBV7-6; cdr3_aa: CASSLGALTISGANVLTF; cdr3_nt: TGTGCCAGCAGCTTAGGGGCCCTTACCATCTCTGGGGCCAACGTCCTGACTTTC
d_call: .; clone_size: .; j_call: TRBJ2-5; v_call: TRBV5-1; cdr3_aa: CASSLGVESGLSGQETQYF; cdr3_nt: TGCGCCAGCAGCTTGGGGGTGGAGTCAGGCTTATCGGGCCAAGAGACCCAGTACTTC
d_call: .; clone_size: .; j_call: TRBJ2-1; v_call: TRBV7-2; cdr3_aa: CASSLAGAENNEQFF; cdr3_nt: TGTGCCAGCAGCTTAGCCGGGGCTGAAAACAATGAGCAGTTCTTC
d_call: TRBD1; clone_size: .; j_call: TRBJ1-2; v_call: TRBV2; cdr3_aa: CASTASDRGGYTF; cdr3_nt: TGTGCCAGCACCGCATCAGACAGGGGTGGCTACACCTTC
d_call: TRBD1; clone_size: .; j_call: TRBJ1-1; v_call: TRBV30; cdr3_aa: CAWAQDRWGTEAFF; cdr3_nt: TGTGCCTGGGCCCAGGACAGGTGGGGGACTGAAGCTTTCTTT
d_call: .; clone_size: .; j_call: TRBJ1-1; v_call: TRBV30; cdr3_aa: CAWSGYMNTEAFF; cdr3_nt: TGTGCCTGGAGTGGCTATATGAACACTGAAGCTTTCTTT
d_call: TRBD1; clone_size: few; j_call: TRBJ2-5; v_call: TRBV10-1; cdr3_aa: CANAPGTGAVETQYF; cdr3_nt: TGCGCGAACGCACCCGGCACAGGGGCCGTGGAGACCCAGTACTTC
d_call: TRBD1; clone_size: .; j_call: TRBJ2-2; v_call: TRBV7-6; cdr3_aa: CASSLSRGTGTGELFF; cdr3_nt: TGTGCCAGCAGCTTGAGCAGGGGGACAGGGACCGGGGAGCTGTTTTTT
d_call: TRBD2; clone_size: .; j_call: TRBJ2-1; v_call: TRBV7-9; cdr3_aa: CASSLEMTSGRGNEQFF; cdr3_nt: TGTGCCAGCAGCTTAGAGATGACTAGCGGGAGAGGCAATGAGCAGTTCTTC
d_call: TRBD1; clone_size: many; j_call: TRBJ1-2; v_call: TRBV6-1; cdr3_aa: CASRHAGGNGYTF; cdr3_nt: TGTGCCAGCAGACACGCAGGGGGCAATGGCTACACCTTC
d_call: TRBD2; clone_size: .; j_call: TRBJ2-1; v_call: TRBV14; cdr3_aa: CASSRILAGNSYNEQFF; cdr3_nt: TGTGCCAGCAGCCGGATTCTAGCGGGGAACTCCTACAATGAGCAGTTCTTC
d_call: .; clone_size: .; j_call: TRBJ1-1; v_call: TRBV29-1; cdr3_aa: CSVEDGMNTEAFF; cdr3_nt: TGCAGCGTTGAGGACGGGATGAACACTGAAGCTTTCTTT
d_call: .; clone_size: .; j_call: TRBJ1-1; v_call: TRBV7-2; cdr3_aa: CASSLVLDSLNTEAFF; cdr3_nt: TGTGCCAGCAGCTTAGTCTTGGACAGCCTGAACACTGAAGCTTTCTTT
d_call: .; clone_size: .; j_call: TRBJ2-3; v_call: TRBV7-9; cdr3_aa: CASSLANQGFTQYF; cdr3_nt: TGTGCCAGCAGCTTAGCGAACCAAGGGTTCACGCAGTATTTT
d_call: .; clone_size: many; j_call: TRBJ1-2; v_call: TRBV6-1; cdr3_aa: CASSEGYGYTF; cdr3_nt: TGTGCCAGCAGTGAAGGCTATGGCTACACCTTC
d_call: .; clone_size: .; j_call: TRBJ1-5; v_call: TRBV12-5; cdr3_aa: CASGLVPGGGQAQPQHF; cdr3_nt: TGTGCTAGTGGTTTGGTCCCCGGCGGGGGTCAGGCGCAACCCCAGCATTTT
d_call: .; clone_size: .; j_call: TRBJ2-3; v_call: TRBV30; cdr3_aa: CAWSRDSGSSRADTQYF; cdr3_nt: TGTGCCTGGAGTCGGGACTCGGGGAGCTCTCGCGCAGATACGCAGTATTTT
d_call: .; clone_size: .; j_call: TRBJ1-5; v_call: TRBV19; cdr3_aa: CASSISTLGYQPQHF; cdr3_nt: TGTGCCAGTAGTATTAGTACGTTAGGTTATCAGCCCCAGCATTTT
d_call: TRBD1; clone_size: .; j_call: TRBJ2-7; v_call: TRBV5-1; cdr3_aa: CASSTTGTGGFYEQYF; cdr3_nt: TGCGCCAGCAGCACAACCGGGACAGGGGGCTTCTACGAGCAGTACTTC
d_call: .; clone_size: .; j_call: TRBJ1-2; v_call: TRBV5-4; cdr3_aa: CASRLDRNYGYTF; cdr3_nt: TGTGCCAGCAGACTGGACAGAAACTATGGCTACACCTTC
d_call: .; clone_size: once; j_call: TRBJ1-2; v_call: TRBV15; cdr3_aa: CATSREREGTRHGYTF; cdr3_nt: TGTGCCACCAGCAGAGAGCGTGAAGGGACCCGCCATGGCTACACCTTC